This TCR beta chain derives from a study of human T cells and chemical hapten exposure (dated by TCRdb to 2020 to 2023). In terms of the full investigation: For sensitization, 2% DPC in acetone was applied to a 2 cm by 2 cm area of upper inner arm skin. Throughout the study period of roughly 24 weeks, patients also received therapeutic DPC doses to the scalp every week. Libraries were pooled for sequencing, and per-sample TCR yields varied mainly because of small differences in library volumes within the pool. For TCR sequencing, blood came from 25 to 30 alopecia patients at anywhere from one to four time points (pre-sensitization, 2, 6 and 24 weeks). Patient blood was sampled pre-sensitization (week 0) and at 2, 6 and about 24 weeks after DPC sensitization. The patient cohort, mostly female, included alopecia areata with under or over 50% scalp involvement, alopecia totalis and alopecia universalis. Peripheral blood TCR repertoire changes were tracked in vivo in alopecia patients during primary and secondary sensitization to the hapten diphenylcyclopropenone (DPC). Patch testing on the upper back used Finn chambers containing 0.01% DPC, with scoring done after 6 days according to International Contact Dermatitis Research Group standards.

According to the study, the label for this sample's time point signals: patch test 1, 2 weeks after DPC sensitization. The treatment or condition label, read with the paper, signifies: therapeutic diphenylcyclopropenone sensitization with weekly scalp DPC. Blood at each patch-test visit was drawn before the patch test was applied. Patients were considered eligible if aged 18 to 70, diagnosed with alopecia and deemed suitable for DPC therapy, and patients were excluded if pregnant. Total RNA was extracted from unfractionated whole blood collected in Tempus Blood RNA tubes. The CDR3 totals 14 residues, both ends included. The germline V gene provides CDR1 SGHDT and CDR2 YYEEEE. Points the paper makes about the study in general: After repeated subsampling, changes were observed in the strength of the expansion versus patch-test correlation and in the threshold at which the correlation became significant. Because all patients had alopecia, a presumed autoimmune disease, the immune response of the patients might differ from that of healthy individuals. Compared with pre-sensitization or healthy control sets, expanded TCRs formed significantly more large CDR3 similarity clusters, which is consistent with antigen-driven responses. DPC sensitization did not change how many TCRs were above 1 in 1000 frequency, and no evidence was found of alterations in global repertoire structure. Patch test score was positively correlated with the number of PT1 expanded TCRs, with significance at thresholds 8, 16 and 32 but not at 4.

Library preparation was by RACE. Sequencing instrument: NextSeq 500. During library preparation, unique molecular identifiers were attached to individual cDNA molecules so that TCRs could be counted quantitatively and reproducibly. Each blood RNA sample was used to sequence both TCR alpha and TCR beta chains. In the authors' own workflow: The median number of TCRs per sample was approximately 96,000, ranging from roughly 20,000 to 700,000. V, J and CDR3 annotation of the TCR reads was carried out using the Decombinator software suite. To make PS versus PT1 abundance plots, every sample was subsampled to the same number of TCRs (28,000). Expanded TCRs were defined as absent before sensitization and observed at least eight times at the 2-week time point. TCRdb's own reprocessing of the public reads used fastp at Q25 and MiXCR and kept productive beta chains. For every CDR3 protein sequence, its rows merge into one entry that carries the most common genes and DNA. The V and J calls and clone size are TCRdb's, not the authors'. Recorded for this sample are tens of thousands of distinct CDR3 sequences; approximately 12% of them occurred a single time. Approximately 3.7% of the sample is in the top ten clones.

This clonotype was observed at least ten times. This receptor's antigen is unknown. Without the conserved terminal phenylalanine or tryptophan, this CDR3 likely stems from a read error. The DNA is left out, because the CDR3 cannot be placed on it with certainty; the CDR3 is given as TCRdb lists it. The receptor was derived from a woman aged 55-70 years with alopecia areata. Some clones in this sample may be carry-over from other donors' samples. This chain is built from TRBV5-6 and TRBJ2-5; the table's D call, TRBD2, has no DNA check behind it. Here the sequenced sample was whole blood, taken in connection with sensitization to the hapten diphenylcyclopropenone (DPC). The CDR3: CASSPGTSRPAGLL.